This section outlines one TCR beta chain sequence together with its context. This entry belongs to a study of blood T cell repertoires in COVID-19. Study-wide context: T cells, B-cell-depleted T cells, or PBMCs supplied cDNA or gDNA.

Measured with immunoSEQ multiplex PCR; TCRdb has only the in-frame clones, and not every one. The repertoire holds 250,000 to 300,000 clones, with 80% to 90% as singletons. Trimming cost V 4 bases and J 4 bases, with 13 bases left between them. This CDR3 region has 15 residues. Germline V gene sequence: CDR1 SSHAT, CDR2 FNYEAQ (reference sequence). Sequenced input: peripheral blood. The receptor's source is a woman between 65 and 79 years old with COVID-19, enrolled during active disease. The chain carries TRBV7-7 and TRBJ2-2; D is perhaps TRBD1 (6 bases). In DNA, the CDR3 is TGTGCCAGCAGCTGGGGCAGGGGAAGCACCGGGGAGCTGTTTTTT. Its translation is CASSWGRGSTGELFF.